The following is a T cell receptor beta chain sequence with its context. No antigen is known for it. Nothing much larger sits one base from this clone, and base qualities are not available. The CDR3 runs 14 amino acids, cysteine and phenylalanine included. The only DNA kept is the CDR3, 42 bases in frame from the first base. Trimming takes 2 bases from V and 4 bases from J, and the germline ends sit 12 bases apart. In the germline V gene (reference sequence), CDR1 corresponds to WNHNN and CDR2 to SYGVQD. The sample is drawn from a study of molecular identifiers for immune sequencing clone quantification (dated 2018 in TCRdb). Broadly, across the study: For a replicate experiment, RNA from 20,000 or 100,000 naive CD8 T cells was divided into five aliquots, and four of the five aliquots were sequenced. The study was a methods study using CD8 T cells to benchmark molecular-identifier clustering-based TCR repertoire sequencing (MIDCIRS) and TCR RNA copy counting.

Library generation was performed with PCR. Sequencing was carried out with an Illumina MiSeq. Purification of total RNA was performed with the Qiagen AllPrep DNA/RNA kit. Before analysis, reads from multiple sequencing runs of the same library were pooled. The original methods were these. Reads were retained only if their TCR constant sequence matched exactly, and those retained reads were trimmed to 150 nt and grouped according to their 12-nt molecular barcodes. Reads within each barcode group were sub-clustered using a 15% Levenshtein threshold, and quality-weighted consensus sequences were constructed for each RNA molecule. Non-functional sequences were discarded, and so were lower-count sequences lying one edit away from another sequence. Based on fitting two negative binomial distributions, any barcode sub-cluster with under 20% of the maximum read count was discarded. Through fastp at Q25 and MiXCR, TCRdb rebuilt clones from the public reads, retaining in-frame beta chains. Entries that share a CDR3 protein sequence are merged under the most common genes and DNA. Here the V and J calls rest on TCRdb's processing, not on the authors' analysis. Here the sample has about 36,000 distinct CDR3 sequences; around 18% occur a single time. Of the sample, about 6.2% is held by the ten largest clones.

The research as a whole found: A single cell's worth of spiked-in Jurkat TCR RNA was reported detectable even among approximately 930,000 naive CD8 T cells. Modeling estimated about three recovered TCR RNA copies per cell, compared with approximately 10 by digital PCR, which implies roughly 29% capture efficiency. In CMV-specific effector cells, clones with more than 20 RNA copies accounted for over 99% of molecules, whereas in naive cells such clones accounted for under 1%. Identical TCR molecules sharing a barcode could cause highly expanded clone sizes to be underestimated. When barcode sub-clustering was omitted, TCR diversity was inflated by chimeric consensus sequences, with chimeras reaching as high as 47%.

Naive CD8 T cells, defined as CD8+CD4-CCR7+CD45RA+, were FACS-sorted into RLT Plus buffer on a BD FACSAria II. For a sensitivity comparison, a portion of naive CD8 T cell RNA was divided equally between MIDCIRS and a Smart-seq2-style 5'RACE protocol. CD8 T cells were enriched using RosetteSep CD8+ T Cell Enrichment Cocktail and Ficoll-Paque, and the enriched cells then underwent ACK red cell lysis. This receptor was taken from a human donor in good health. Some libraries in this study had Jurkat cell RNA spiked in. The sample consisted of naive CD8+ T cells from blood, with Jurkat cell RNA spiked in. In light of the paper, this sample's cell subset or site label describes: FACS-sorted CD8+CD4-CCR7+CD45RA+ naive T cells. The chain is assembled from TRBV10-1 and TRBJ2-7; TRBD2 is a possible D gene, resting on 5 matching bases. The CDR3 is CASSEGSWVYEQYF. The DNA sequence reads TGCGCCAGCAGTGAGGGGAGCTGGGTGTACGAGCAGTACTTC.